The clone carrying this TCR beta chain was seen many times. Each TCR cDNA molecule carried a unique molecular identifier. Each CDR3 protein gets one entry after TCRdb re-called the 5' RACE reads with MiXCR. Seen here are some 87,000 distinct CDR3 sequences, over 8.5% observed once, and the top ten hold 6.9%. This sample is drawn from a study of spatial heterogeneity in lung cancer. Time point noted: sample taken at primary tumor resection. Frozen PBMC, nontumor lung or tumor provided whole RNA, which was sequenced unsorted. Samples were obtained from roughly 65 donors, all untreated early-stage non-small cell lung cancer patients. Germline CDR1 and CDR2: SGHRS and YFSETQ. The V end was cut by 2 bases, the J end by 0 bases, with 18 bases between. The CDR3 contains 17 residues.

This chain connects TRBV5-1 to TRBJ2-7, with unresolved D. The receptor comes from a male donor with early-stage non-small cell lung cancer. The sequences come from PBMCs, collected at surgery. CDR3 bases: TGCGCCAGCAGCTTAAAAACAGAGACGACATTCTCCTACGAGCAGTACTTC. Amino acids: CASSLKTETTFSYEQYF. Combining the CDR3 with reference TRBV5-1 and TRBJ2-7 gives the whole variable domain KAGVTQTPRYLIKTRGQQVTLSCSPISGHRSVSWYQQTPGQGLQFLFEYFSETQRNKGNFPGRFSGRQFSNSRSEMNVSTLELGDSALYLCASSLKTETTFSYEQYFGPGTRLTVT.